This TCR beta chain was retrieved from a study of beta chain features in type 1 diabetes. Study-level findings and limits: TCRB CDR3s from Type 1 diabetes patients were moderately but significantly shorter in all four CD4+ subsets. Fewer junction insertions and more nucleotide deletions appeared in type 1 diabetes patients.

Of the isolated RNA, all was reverse transcribed, and so the sequenced material was expressed TCRB transcripts. The table came from immunoSEQ multiplex PCR; TCRdb's copy has only in-frame clones and leaves some out. The table has about 160,000 clones, almost 65% seen once. The count of this clone is one. Its target is not known. One heparinised blood draw averaging around 110 mL was given by each donor. CD4+ naive, central memory, regulatory and stem cell-like memory cells were sorted via CD45RO/CCR7/CD25/CD127/CD95/CD27. After removal of 5 bases from V and 3 bases from J, the junction contained 5 bases not matched to a gene. This CDR3 has 15 amino acids. From germline, CDR1 is SEHNR and CDR2 FQNEAQ (reference sequence).

Sequenced input: naive CD4+ T cells from blood. The rearrangement links TRBV7-9 to TRBJ1-1; 11 bases are a match to TRBD1. This clonotype originated in a man younger than 40 with type 1 diabetes. In nucleotides, the CDR3 is TGTGCCAGCAGCCAGGGACAGGGGGAACACACTGAAGCTTTCTTT. Protein sequence: CASSQGQGEHTEAFF.